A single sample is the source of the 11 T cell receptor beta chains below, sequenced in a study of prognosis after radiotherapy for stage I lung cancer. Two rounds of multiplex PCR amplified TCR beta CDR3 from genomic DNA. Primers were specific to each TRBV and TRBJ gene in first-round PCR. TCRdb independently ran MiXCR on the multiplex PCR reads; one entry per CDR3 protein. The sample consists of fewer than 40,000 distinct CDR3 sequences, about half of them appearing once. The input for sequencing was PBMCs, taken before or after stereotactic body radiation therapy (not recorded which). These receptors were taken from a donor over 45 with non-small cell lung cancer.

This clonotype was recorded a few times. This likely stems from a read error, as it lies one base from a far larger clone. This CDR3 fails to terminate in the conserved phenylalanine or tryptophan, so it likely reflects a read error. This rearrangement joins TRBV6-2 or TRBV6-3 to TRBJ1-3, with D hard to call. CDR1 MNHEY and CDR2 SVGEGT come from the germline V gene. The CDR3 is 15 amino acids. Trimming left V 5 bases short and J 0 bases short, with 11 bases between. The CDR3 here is CASSEVPLSGNTIYS. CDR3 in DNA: TGTGCCAGCAGTGAGGTACCTCTCTCTGGAAACACCATATATTCT.

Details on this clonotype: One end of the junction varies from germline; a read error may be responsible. The CDR3 is CASTLLRRLAGGNTYTQYF. CDR3 nucleotides: TGTGCCAGCACCCTTCTCAGGAGACTAGCGGGAGGTAACACATATACGCAGTATTTT. The chain has TRBV12-3 or TRBV12-4 and TRBJ2-3, with 13 bases lining up with TRBD2. CDR3 length: 19 amino acids.

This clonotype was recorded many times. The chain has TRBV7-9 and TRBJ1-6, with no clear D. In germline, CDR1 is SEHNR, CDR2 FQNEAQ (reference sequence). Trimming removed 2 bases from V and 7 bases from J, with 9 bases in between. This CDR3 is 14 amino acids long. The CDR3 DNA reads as TGTGCCAGCAGCTTAATTGGCTCGAATTCACCCCTCCACTTT. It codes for CASSLIGSNSPLHF.

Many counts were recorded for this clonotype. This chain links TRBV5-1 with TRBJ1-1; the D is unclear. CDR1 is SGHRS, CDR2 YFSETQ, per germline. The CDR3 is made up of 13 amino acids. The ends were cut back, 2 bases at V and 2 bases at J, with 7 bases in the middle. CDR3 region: CASSFTQNTEAFF. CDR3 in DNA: TGCGCCAGCAGCTTCACGCAAAACACTGAAGCTTTCTTT. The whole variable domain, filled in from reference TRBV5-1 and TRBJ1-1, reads KAGVTQTPRYLIKTRGQQVTLSCSPISGHRSVSWYQQTPGQGLQFLFEYFSETQRNKGNFPGRFSGRQFSNSRSEMNVSTLELGDSALYLCASSFTQNTEAFFGQGTRLTVV.

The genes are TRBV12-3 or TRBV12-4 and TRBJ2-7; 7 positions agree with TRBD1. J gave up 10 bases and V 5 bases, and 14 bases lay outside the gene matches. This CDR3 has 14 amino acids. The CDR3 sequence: CASSRTGGSEDQYF. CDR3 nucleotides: TGTGCCAGCAGTCGGACAGGTGGTAGTGAAGATCAGTACTTC.

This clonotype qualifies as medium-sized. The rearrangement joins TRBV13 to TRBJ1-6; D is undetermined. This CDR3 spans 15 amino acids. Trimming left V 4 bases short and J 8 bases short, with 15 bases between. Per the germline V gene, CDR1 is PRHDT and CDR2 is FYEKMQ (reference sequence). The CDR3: CASSSPRNLYSPLHF. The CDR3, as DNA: TGTGCCAGCAGCTCGCCTCGGAACCTGTATTCACCCCTCCACTTT.

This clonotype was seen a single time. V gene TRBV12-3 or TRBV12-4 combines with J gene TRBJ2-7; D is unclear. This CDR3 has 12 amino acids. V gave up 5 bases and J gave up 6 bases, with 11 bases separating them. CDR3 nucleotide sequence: TGTGCCAGCAGTCTTGACACGGCCGAGCAGTACTTC. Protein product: CASSLDTAEQYF.

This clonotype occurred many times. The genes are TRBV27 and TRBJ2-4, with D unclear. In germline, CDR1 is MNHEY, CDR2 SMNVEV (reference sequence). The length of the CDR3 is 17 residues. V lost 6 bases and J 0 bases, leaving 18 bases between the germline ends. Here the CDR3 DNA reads TGTGCCAGCAGCCCCAGGTTTGAGCAGCTAGCCAAAAACATTCAGTACTTC. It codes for CASSPRFEQLAKNIQYF.

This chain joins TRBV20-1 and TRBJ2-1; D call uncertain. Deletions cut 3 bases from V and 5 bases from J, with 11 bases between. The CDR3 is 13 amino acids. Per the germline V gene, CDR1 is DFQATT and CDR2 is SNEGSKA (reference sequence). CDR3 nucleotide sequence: TGCAGTGCTAGCATACTGATAGACAATGAGCAGTTCTTC. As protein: CSASILIDNEQFF.

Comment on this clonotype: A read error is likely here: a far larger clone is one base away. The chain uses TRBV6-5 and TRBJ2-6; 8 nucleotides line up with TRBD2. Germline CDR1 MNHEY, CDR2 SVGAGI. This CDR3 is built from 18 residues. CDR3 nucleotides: TGTGCCATCAGTACGTCAGCGGGGGCAAGGGCTGGGGCCAACGTCCTGACTTTC. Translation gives CAISTSAGARAGANVLTF.

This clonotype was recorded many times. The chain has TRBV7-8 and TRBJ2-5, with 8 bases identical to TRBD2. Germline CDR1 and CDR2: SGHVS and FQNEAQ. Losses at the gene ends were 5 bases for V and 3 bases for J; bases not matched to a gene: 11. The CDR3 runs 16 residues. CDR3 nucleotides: TGTGCCAGCAGCCAGAGACGACTAGCGCGAGAAGAGACCCAGTACTTC. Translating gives CASSQRRLAREETQYF.